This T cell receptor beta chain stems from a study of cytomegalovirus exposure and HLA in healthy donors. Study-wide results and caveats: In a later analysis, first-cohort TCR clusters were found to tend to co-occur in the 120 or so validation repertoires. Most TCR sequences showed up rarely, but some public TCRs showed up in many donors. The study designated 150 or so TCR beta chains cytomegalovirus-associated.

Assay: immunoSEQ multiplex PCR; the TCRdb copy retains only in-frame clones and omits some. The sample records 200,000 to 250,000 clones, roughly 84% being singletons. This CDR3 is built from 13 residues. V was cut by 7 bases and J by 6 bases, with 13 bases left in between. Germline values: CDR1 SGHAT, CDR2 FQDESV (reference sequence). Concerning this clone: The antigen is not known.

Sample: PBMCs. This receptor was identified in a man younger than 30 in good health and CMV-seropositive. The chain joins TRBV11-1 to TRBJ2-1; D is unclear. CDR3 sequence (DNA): TGTGCCAGCAATCCCGACCGTAGCAATGAGCAGTTCTTC. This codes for CASNPDRSNEQFF. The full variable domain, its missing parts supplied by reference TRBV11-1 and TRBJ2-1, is EAEVAQSPRYKITEKSQAVAFWCDPISGHATLYWYRQILGQGPELLVQFQDESVVDDSQLPKDRFSAERLKGVDSTLKIQPAELGDSAMYLCASNPDRSNEQFFGPGTRLTVL.